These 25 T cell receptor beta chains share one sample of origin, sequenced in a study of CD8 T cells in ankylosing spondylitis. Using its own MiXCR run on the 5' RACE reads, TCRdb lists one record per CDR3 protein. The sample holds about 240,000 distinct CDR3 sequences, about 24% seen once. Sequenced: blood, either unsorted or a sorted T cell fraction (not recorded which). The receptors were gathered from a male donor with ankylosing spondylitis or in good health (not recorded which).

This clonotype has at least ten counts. The CDR3 loop reads CASSLGGGRYNSPLHF. Written as DNA, the CDR3 is TGTGCCAGCAGTTTGGGCGGGGGCCGCTATAATTCACCCCTCCACTTT. The J gene is TRBJ1-6, the V gene TRBV28; a possible D gene is TRBD1 (6 bases). Trimming shortened V by 3 bases and J by 3 bases, and 12 bases separated the two germline ends. The CDR3 length is 16 residues. Germline V gene data show CDR1 as MDHEN and CDR2 as SYDVKM.

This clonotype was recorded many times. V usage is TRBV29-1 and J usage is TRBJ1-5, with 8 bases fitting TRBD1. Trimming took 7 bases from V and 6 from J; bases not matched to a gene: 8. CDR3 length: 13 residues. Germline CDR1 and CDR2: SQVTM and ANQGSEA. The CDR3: CSATGGVGQPQHF. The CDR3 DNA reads TGCAGCGCTACAGGGGGGGTGGGTCAGCCCCAGCATTTT. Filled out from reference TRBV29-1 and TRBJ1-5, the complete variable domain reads SAVISQKPSRDICQRGTSLTIQCQVDSQVTMMFWYRQQPGQSLTLIATANQGSEATYESGFVIDKFPISRPNLTFSTLTVSNMSPEDSSIYLCSATGGVGQPQHFGDGTRLSIL.

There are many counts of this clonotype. The CDR3, as DNA: TGCAGTGGTCTCCGGGATAGCAATCAGCCCCAGCATTTT. As protein: CSGLRDSNQPQHF. The rearrangement uses TRBV20-1 and TRBJ1-5; the D is unclear. Germline CDR1 is DFQATT and CDR2 is SNEGSKA (reference sequence). The CDR3 loop spans 13 amino acids. V lost 7 bases and J lost 0, with 10 bases in between.

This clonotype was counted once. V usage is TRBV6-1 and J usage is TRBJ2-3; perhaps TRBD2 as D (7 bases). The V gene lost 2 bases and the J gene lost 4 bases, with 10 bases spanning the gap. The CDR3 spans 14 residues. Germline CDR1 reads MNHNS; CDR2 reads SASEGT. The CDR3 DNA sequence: TGTGCCAGCAGTGAAAGGGGGGGGGCAGATACGCAGTATTTT. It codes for CASSERGGADTQYF.

Here the CDR3 DNA reads TGCAGTGCTAGAGAAGGGAGCGTAGACACCGGGGAGCTGTTTTTT. This translates into CSAREGSVDTGELFF. V usage is TRBV20-1 and J usage is TRBJ2-2, with a tentative D call TRBD2 (5 bases). The CDR3 length is 15 residues. Germline values: CDR1 DFQATT, CDR2 SNEGSKA (reference sequence). V was shortened by 0 bases and J by 3 bases, with 11 bases between the two germline ends.

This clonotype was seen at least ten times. The CDR3 region has the DNA TGTGCCAGCAGCCAAAAGGGGGGCAATTCACCCCTCCACTTT. Its protein is CASSQKGGNSPLHF. This rearrangement joins TRBV3-1 to TRBJ1-6; maybe TRBD1 (6 bases). The ends were cut back, 2 bases at V and 7 bases at J, with 9 bases in the middle. This CDR3 contains 14 residues. The germline CDR1 and CDR2 sequences are LGHDT and YNNKEL (reference sequence).

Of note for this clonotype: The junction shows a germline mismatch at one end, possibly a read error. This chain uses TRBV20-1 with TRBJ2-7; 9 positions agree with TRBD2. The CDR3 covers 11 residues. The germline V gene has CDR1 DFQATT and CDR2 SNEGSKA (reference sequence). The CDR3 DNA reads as TGCAGTGCCCGAAGGCTAGCGGGGTCCCCCTTC. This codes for CSARRLAGSPF.

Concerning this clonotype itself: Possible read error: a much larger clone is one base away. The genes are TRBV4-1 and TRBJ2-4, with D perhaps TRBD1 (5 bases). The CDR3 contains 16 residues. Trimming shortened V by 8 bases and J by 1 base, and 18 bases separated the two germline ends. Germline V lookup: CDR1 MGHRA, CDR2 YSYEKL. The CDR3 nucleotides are TGCGCCAGCGGCCTCTACGCCAGGGTTGCCAAAAACATTCAGTACTTC. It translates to CASGLYARVAKNIQYF.

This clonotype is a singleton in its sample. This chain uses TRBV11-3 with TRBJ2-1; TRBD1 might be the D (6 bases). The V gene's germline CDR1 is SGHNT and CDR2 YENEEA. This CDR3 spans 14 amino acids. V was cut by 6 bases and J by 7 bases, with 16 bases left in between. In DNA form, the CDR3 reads TGTGCCAGCAGTCTGGTAGGGGACACAAATGAGCAGTTCTTC. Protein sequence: CASSLVGDTNEQFF.

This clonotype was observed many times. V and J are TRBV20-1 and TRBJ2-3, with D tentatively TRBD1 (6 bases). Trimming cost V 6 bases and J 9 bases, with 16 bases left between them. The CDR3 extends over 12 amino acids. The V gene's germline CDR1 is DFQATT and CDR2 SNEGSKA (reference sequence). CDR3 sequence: CSANRESETQYF. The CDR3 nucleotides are TGCAGTGCCAACAGGGAGTCGGAGACGCAGTATTTT.

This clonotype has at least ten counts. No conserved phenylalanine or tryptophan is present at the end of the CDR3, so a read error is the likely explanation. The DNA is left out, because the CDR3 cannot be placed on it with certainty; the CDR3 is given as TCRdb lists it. CDR3: CSAEGRWL. The chain uses TRBV20-1 and TRBJ2-5. Germline V gene data show CDR1 as DFQATT and CDR2 as SNEGSKA (reference sequence). A total of 8 residues make up the CDR3, ends included.

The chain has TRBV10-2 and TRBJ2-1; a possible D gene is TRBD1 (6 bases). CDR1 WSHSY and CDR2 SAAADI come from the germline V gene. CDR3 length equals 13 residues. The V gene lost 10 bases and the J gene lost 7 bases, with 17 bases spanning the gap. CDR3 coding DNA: TGCGCCACCGAACGGACAGCGTGGAATGAGCAGTTCTTC. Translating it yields CATERTAWNEQFF.

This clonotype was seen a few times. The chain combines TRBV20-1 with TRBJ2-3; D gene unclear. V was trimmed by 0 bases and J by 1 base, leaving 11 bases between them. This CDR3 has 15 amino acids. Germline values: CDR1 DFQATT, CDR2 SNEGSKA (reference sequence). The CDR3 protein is CSARDQGSGTDTQYF. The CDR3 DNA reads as TGCAGTGCTAGAGATCAAGGGTCGGGCACAGATACGCAGTATTTT.

The CDR3 loop reads CASKTSGAFEQYF. Written as DNA, the CDR3 is TGTGCCTCGAAGACTAGCGGGGCCTTCGAGCAGTACTTC. V usage is TRBV10-3 and J usage is TRBJ2-7; 11 bases are a match to TRBD2. The CDR3 totals 13 residues. The trim removed 11 bases at V and 6 bases at J, leaving 9 bases unmatched. CDR1 ENHRY and CDR2 SYGVKD come from the germline V gene.

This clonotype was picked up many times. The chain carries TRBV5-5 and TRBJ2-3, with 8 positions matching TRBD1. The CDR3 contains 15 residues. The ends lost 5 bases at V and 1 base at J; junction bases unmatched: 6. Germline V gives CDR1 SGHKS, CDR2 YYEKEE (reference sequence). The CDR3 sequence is CASRRQGARTDTQYF. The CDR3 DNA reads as TGTGCCAGCAGACGGCAGGGGGCTCGCACAGATACGCAGTATTTT.

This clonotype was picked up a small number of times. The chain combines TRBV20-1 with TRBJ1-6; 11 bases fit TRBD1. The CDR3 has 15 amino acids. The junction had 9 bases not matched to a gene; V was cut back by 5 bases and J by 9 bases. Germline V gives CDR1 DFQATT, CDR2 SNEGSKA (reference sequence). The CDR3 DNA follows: TGCAGTGCTGTCGGGACAGGGGGAAACCTTTCACCCCTCCACTTT. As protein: CSAVGTGGNLSPLHF.

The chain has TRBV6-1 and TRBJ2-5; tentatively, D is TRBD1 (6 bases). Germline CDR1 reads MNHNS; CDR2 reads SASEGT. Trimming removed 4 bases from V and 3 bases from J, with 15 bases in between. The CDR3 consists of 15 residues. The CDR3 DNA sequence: TGTGCCAGCAGTGGGGTCGGAGCAGGGGAAGAGACCCAGTACTTC. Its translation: CASSGVGAGEETQYF.

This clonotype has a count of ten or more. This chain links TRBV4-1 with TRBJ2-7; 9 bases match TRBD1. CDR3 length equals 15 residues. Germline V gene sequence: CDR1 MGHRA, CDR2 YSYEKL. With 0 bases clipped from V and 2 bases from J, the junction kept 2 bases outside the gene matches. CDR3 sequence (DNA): TGCGCCAGCAGCCAAGACCGGGACAGGGCCTACGAGCAGTACTTC. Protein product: CASSQDRDRAYEQYF.

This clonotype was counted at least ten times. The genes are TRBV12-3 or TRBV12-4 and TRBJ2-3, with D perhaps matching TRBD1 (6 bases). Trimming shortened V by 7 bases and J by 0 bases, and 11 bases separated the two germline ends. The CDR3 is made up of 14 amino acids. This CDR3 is CASKRTASTDTQYF. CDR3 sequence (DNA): TGTGCCAGCAAAAGGACAGCTAGCACAGATACGCAGTATTTT.

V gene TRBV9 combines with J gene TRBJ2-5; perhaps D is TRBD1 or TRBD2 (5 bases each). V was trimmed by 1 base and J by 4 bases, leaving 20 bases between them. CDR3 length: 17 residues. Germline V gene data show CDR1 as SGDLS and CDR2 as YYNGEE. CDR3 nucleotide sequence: TGTGCCAGCAGCGTATCTCCCCTCGGGGCTTTCGCAGAGACCCAGTACTTC. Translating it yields CASSVSPLGAFAETQYF.

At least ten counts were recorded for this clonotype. CDR3 DNA: TGTGCCAGCAGCCAAGACATAACCTTAGGCGAAGCTTTCTTT. The encoded protein is CASSQDITLGEAFF. The chain combines TRBV12-3 or TRBV12-4 with TRBJ1-1; D gene unclear. CDR3 size: 14 residues. With 6 bases removed from V and 8 bases from J, the gap between germline ends came to 19 bases.

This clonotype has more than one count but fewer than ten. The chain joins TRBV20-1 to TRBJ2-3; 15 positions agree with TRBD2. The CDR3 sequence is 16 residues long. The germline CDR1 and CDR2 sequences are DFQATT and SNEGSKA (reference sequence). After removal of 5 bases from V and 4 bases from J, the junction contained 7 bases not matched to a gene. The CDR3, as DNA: TGCAGTGCTGTAGGGACTAGCGGGGGGAACTCAGATACGCAGTATTTT. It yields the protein CSAVGTSGGNSDTQYF.

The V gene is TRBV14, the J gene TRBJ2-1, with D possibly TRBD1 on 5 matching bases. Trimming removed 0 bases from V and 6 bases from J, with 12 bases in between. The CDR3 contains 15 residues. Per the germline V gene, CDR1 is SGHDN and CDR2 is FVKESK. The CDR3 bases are TGTGCCAGCAGCCAAGATTGGGGCCGACTCAATGAGCAGTTCTTC. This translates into CASSQDWGRLNEQFF. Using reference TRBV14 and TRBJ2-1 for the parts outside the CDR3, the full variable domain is EAGVTQFPSHSVIEKGQTVTLRCDPISGHDNLYWYRRVMGKEIKFLLHFVKESKQDESGMPNNRFLAERTGGTYSTLKVQPAELEDSGVYFCASSQDWGRLNEQFFGPGTRLTVL.

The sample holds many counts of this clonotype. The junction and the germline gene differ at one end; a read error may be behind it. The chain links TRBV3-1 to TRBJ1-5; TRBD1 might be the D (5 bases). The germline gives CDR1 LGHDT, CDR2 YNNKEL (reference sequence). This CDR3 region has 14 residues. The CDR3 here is CASSPDISYQPQHF. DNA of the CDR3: TGTGCCAGCAGCCCGGACATTAGCTATCAGCCCCAGCATTTT. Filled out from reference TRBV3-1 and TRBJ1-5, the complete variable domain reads DTAVSQTPKYLVTQMGNDKSIKCEQNLGHDTMYWYKQDSKKFLKIMFSYNNKELIINETVPNRFSPKSPDKAHLNLHINSLELGDSAVYFCASSPDISYQPQHFGDGTRLSIL.

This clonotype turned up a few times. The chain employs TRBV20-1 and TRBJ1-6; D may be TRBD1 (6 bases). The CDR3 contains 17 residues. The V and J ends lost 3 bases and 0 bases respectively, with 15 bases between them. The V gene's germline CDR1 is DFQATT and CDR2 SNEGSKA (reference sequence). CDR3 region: CSASRGGQTSYNSPLHF. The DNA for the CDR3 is TGCAGTGCTAGCCGGGGAGGACAGACCTCCTATAATTCACCCCTCCACTTT.